The next 16 T cell receptor beta chains were all read from a single sample in a study of T cell repertoires in cytomegalovirus infection. One entry per CDR3 protein results from TCRdb running MiXCR on the reads. The sample consists of under 200,000 distinct CDR3 sequences, approximately 9.6% of them appearing once. Material for sequencing was PBMCs. These receptors were collected from a human donor in good health (CMV status not recorded). Some clones in this sample may be carry-over from other donors' samples.

Comments on this clonotype: The germline gene is not matched at one end of the junction; a read error may be the cause. This chain joins TRBV12-3 or TRBV12-4 and TRBJ2-3, with 7 nucleotides matching TRBD2. The CDR3 is made up of 15 amino acids. In DNA form, the CDR3 reads TGTGCCAGCAGTTTTTTTCGGGGGGTCCCAGATACGCGGTGTTTT. It is translated as CASSFFRGVPDTRCF.

This clonotype was counted only a few times. The chain joins TRBV5-6 to TRBJ1-5; D unclear. The germline V gene has CDR1 SGHDT and CDR2 YYEEEE. CDR3 length equals 13 residues. The CDR3 DNA reads TGTGCGCTGCGGGGTATCAGCAATCAGCCCCAGCATTTT. As protein: CALRGISNQPQHF.

V gene TRBV7-6 combines with J gene TRBJ2-5, with 14 nucleotides matching TRBD2. The CDR3 runs to 16 residues. Germline values: CDR1 SGHVS, CDR2 FNYEAQ. V lost 6 bases and J lost 5; bases outside the gene matches: 8. The CDR3, as DNA: TGTGCCAGCAGAAGAGCGGGACTAGCGGGGGCTGAGACCCAGTACTTC. Translation gives CASRRAGLAGAETQYF.

There are a few counts of this clonotype. A read error may produce the germline difference seen at one junction end. The CDR3 is CASSSEGGPVDEQFF. CDR3 DNA sequence: TGTGCTAGCAGTTCAGAGGGGGGGCCGGTGGATGAGCAGTTCTTC. The V gene is TRBV7-7, the J gene TRBJ2-1; D possibly corresponds to TRBD2 (7 bases). CDR3 length equals 15 residues. Germline V gene sequence: CDR1 SSHAT, CDR2 FNYEAQ (reference sequence).

The chain carries TRBV6-1 and TRBJ1-4; maybe TRBD1 (6 bases). The ends were cut back, 4 bases at V and 0 bases at J, with 9 bases in the middle. The CDR3 sequence is 15 residues long. Germline CDR1 reads MNHNS; CDR2 reads SASEGT. DNA for the CDR3: TGTGCCAGCAGTGTAAACAGGGCAACTAATGAAAAACTGTTTTTT. Its translation is CASSVNRATNEKLFF.

This clonotype has at least ten counts. The chain couples TRBV11-3 to TRBJ1-1; D ambiguous. Between the trimmed V and J ends, which lost 0 bases and 0 bases, there was a span of 8 bases. The CDR3 has 15 amino acids. CDR1 and CDR2 (germline): SGHNT, YENEEA. CDR3 bases: TGTGCCAGCAGCTTAGACTCGTCCATGAACACTGAAGCTTTCTTT. Translation gives CASSLDSSMNTEAFF.

This clonotype has ten or more counts. The CDR3 region is CASIGSLPSNQPQHF. CDR3 in DNA: TGTGCCAGTATCGGCAGTTTACCAAGCAATCAGCCCCAGCATTTT. This rearrangement joins TRBV19 to TRBJ1-5; D gene unclear. Germline V gene sequence: CDR1 LNHDA, CDR2 SQIVND (reference sequence). V gave up 7 bases and J gave up 1 base, with 14 bases separating them. The CDR3 contains 15 residues.

This clonotype appeared many times. The chain recombines TRBV7-2 with TRBJ2-1, with D unclear. Germline assignment: CDR1 SGHTA and CDR2 FQGNSA. The germline V and J ends were trimmed by 2 bases and 4 bases, with 6 bases remaining between them. The CDR3 has 13 residues. CDR3 DNA sequence: TGTGCCAGCAGCTTAATTCTATACAATGAGCAGTTCTTC. Its translation is CASSLILYNEQFF.

This clonotype has ten or more counts. The CDR3 DNA follows: TGTGCCAGCAGCGCTACAGGGAATGGCGAGCAGTACTTC. This gives the protein CASSATGNGEQYF. This rearrangement joins TRBV7-2 to TRBJ2-7, with D perhaps TRBD1 (6 bases). Germline V lookup: CDR1 SGHTA, CDR2 FQGNSA. Trimming pared 5 bases from V and 6 bases from J, leaving 14 bases between. CDR3 size: 13 residues.

The chain is built from TRBV27 and TRBJ1-5; D is ambiguous. Germline values: CDR1 MNHEY, CDR2 SMNVEV (reference sequence). V lost 2 bases, J lost 2 bases, and 4 bases lay in between. This CDR3 comprises 13 residues. The chain's CDR3 is CASSLKGNQPQHF. The CDR3 nucleotides are TGTGCCAGCAGTTTAAAAGGCAATCAGCCCCAGCATTTT.

This clonotype was seen many times. The rearrangement joins TRBV10-3 to TRBJ1-1; no reliable D call. The germline CDR1 and CDR2 sequences are ENHRY and SYGVKD. V was trimmed by 3 bases and J by 5 bases, leaving 16 bases between them. This CDR3 is built from 15 residues. The DNA for the CDR3 is TGTGCCATCAGTGACCAGAGAACCACCCAGACTGAAGCTTTCTTT. Protein: CAISDQRTTQTEAFF.

This clonotype has just a few counts. The rearrangement uses TRBV5-6 and TRBJ2-7, with D hard to call. The CDR3 spans 15 residues. Germline CDR1 SGHDT, CDR2 YYEEEE. V lost 4 bases to trimming and J lost 5 bases, with 19 bases between them. DNA of the CDR3: TGTGCCAGCAGCCCAATTAATAGGGCGAGGAACGAGCAGTACTTC. As protein: CASSPINRARNEQYF.

This clonotype was picked up many times. The chain has TRBV12-3 or TRBV12-4 and TRBJ2-5; TRBD2 agrees at 8 bases. The CDR3 covers 16 residues. V gave up 3 bases and J gave up 1 base; unmatched junction bases: 7. CDR3 region: CASSFALAGLQETQYF. CDR3 sequence (DNA): TGTGCCAGCAGTTTTGCGCTAGCGGGCCTCCAAGAGACCCAGTACTTC.

This clonotype was counted ten times or more. The rearrangement links TRBV7-2 to TRBJ2-5; TRBD2 matches at 10 bases. The V gene's germline CDR1 is SGHTA and CDR2 FQGNSA. The CDR3 contains 17 residues. V lost 6 bases and J lost 5; bases outside the gene matches: 15. CDR3 coding DNA: TGTGCCAGCAGTTCCCCGGCGACTAGCGGGCATCGGGAGACCCAGTACTTC. Translating gives CASSSPATSGHRETQYF. Based on the CDR3 plus reference TRBV7-2 and TRBJ2-5, the full variable domain is GAGVSQSPSNKVTEKGKDVELRCDPISGHTALYWYRQSLGQGLEFLIYFQGNSAPDKSGLPSDRFSAERTGGSVSTLTIQRTQQEDSAVYLCASSSPATSGHRETQYFGPGTRLLVL.

This clonotype appeared many times. This chain uses TRBV7-2 with TRBJ2-3; D is uncertain. Trimming left V 3 bases short and J 4 bases short, with 8 bases between. This CDR3 contains 13 residues. CDR1 is SGHTA and CDR2 is FQGNSA in the germline V gene. CDR3 sequence: CASSLSHPDTQYF. In nucleotides, the CDR3 is TGTGCCAGCAGCTTGTCCCATCCAGATACGCAGTATTTT.

The sample holds many counts of this clonotype. The chain uses TRBV7-6 and TRBJ2-3, with 9 bases that match TRBD2. This CDR3 region has 16 residues. Looked up from germline, CDR1 is SGHVS and CDR2 is FNYEAQ. With 0 bases clipped from V and 4 bases from J, the junction kept 5 bases outside the gene matches. The CDR3 DNA reads TGTGCCAGCAGCTTAGCGACTAGCGGAACTTCAGATACGCAGTATTTT. Its translation: CASSLATSGTSDTQYF. The variable domain in full, with the rest retrieved from reference TRBV7-6 and TRBJ2-3, is GAGVSQSPRYKVTKRGQDVALRCDPISGHVSLYWYRQALGQGPEFLTYFNYEAQQDKSGLPNDRFSAERPEGSISTLTIQRTEQRDSAMYRCASSLATSGTSDTQYFGPGTRLTVL.